This T cell receptor (beta chain) emerged from a study of blood T cell repertoires in COVID-19. Overall study context: In each case, the material was cDNA or gDNA derived from T cells, B-cell-depleted T cells, or PBMCs.

Germline values: CDR1 GTSNPN, CDR2 SVGIG (reference sequence). V lost 4 bases and J 0 bases, leaving 10 bases between the germline ends. This CDR3 contains 13 residues. Recruits, aged roughly 18 to 90 years, lived in 20 to 30 US areas. Original processing methods: Counts of nucleated cells, estimated from reference gene primer amplification, were obtained. Sequencing was performed with immunoSEQ multiplex PCR; in TCRdb, only in-frame clones are kept and a portion is missing. That table furnishes V, J and clone size, whereas the DNA furnished D and trimming. The sample gives roughly 280,000 clones, around 90% of which show up once; 4.1% is in the top ten.

Sequenced input: PBMCs or T cells enriched from blood (not recorded which). This receptor was identified in a woman aged 25 to 39 with acute COVID-19. The chain has TRBV30 and TRBJ2-7; D unresolved. The CDR3 here is CAWIPEDSYEQYF. The CDR3 region has the DNA TGTGCCTGGATCCCTGAGGACTCCTACGAGCAGTACTTC.